This T cell receptor beta chain emerged from a study of regulatory T cells in long-lasting Graves disease. This clonotype was observed a few times. The antigen is not known. Time point reported: newly diagnosed GD, antithyroid drugs for less than 3 months. The TCR library was prepared using RNA isolated from PBMCs. The study's findings and limits: Among the persistent patients, 2,741 public clonotypes were shared, more than the 966 shared among new patients. The study found TRBV28, TRBJ1-2 and TRBJ2-5 favored in persistent disease.

Trimming cost V 4 bases and J 7 bases, with 11 bases left between them. The CDR3 has 13 amino acids. Per germline, CDR1 MNHNS and CDR2 SASEGT. In building TCR beta libraries, iRepertoire HTBI primers were used together with Arm-PCR of CDR3 regions. TCRdb reprocessed the multiplex PCR reads with MiXCR, giving one entry per CDR3 protein. The repertoire consists of approximately 210,000 distinct CDR3 sequences, with around 20% occurring once and the leading ten covering roughly 23%. This TCR was sampled from a female donor with Graves disease. The J gene is TRBJ1-5, the V gene TRBV6-1; D call uncertain. The specimen comprised peripheral blood mononuclear cells (PBMCs), sampled at new diagnosis, from a patient treated with antithyroid drugs. Here the CDR3 DNA reads TGTGCCAGCAGTGGACTGATCGGACAGCCCCAGCATTTT. Its translation: CASSGLIGQPQHF.